The TCR beta chain described here comes from a study of blood T cell repertoires in COVID-19. Study-level information: Sites in the United States, Italy and Spain provided acute and convalescent COVID-19 samples.

Profiling relied on immunoSEQ multiplex PCR, and the TCRdb table lists in-frame clones only, not all of them. The sample contains 85,000 to 100,000 clones, 84% of which appear only once. The sequence was collected from a human donor in a cohort sampled during active COVID-19. The material sequenced was peripheral blood.

The CDR3 spells CASSPGTGGYEQYF. CDR3 nucleotide sequence: TGTGCCAGCAGCCCTGGGACAGGGGGCTACGAGCAGTACTTC. V gene TRBV7-8 combines with J gene TRBJ2-7; the match to TRBD1 covers 11 bases. The ends lost 5 bases at V and 3 bases at J; junction bases unmatched: 3. The CDR3 totals 14 residues. Germline loops: CDR1 SGHVS, CDR2 FQNEAQ.